Following are 3 T cell receptor beta chains from one sample sequenced in a study of blood T cell repertoires in COVID-19. Data came from immunoSEQ multiplex PCR; TCRdb stores just in-frame clones and leaves some out. This repertoire shows tens of thousands of clones, about 89% found once; its top ten account for 27%. The sequencing sample was made of peripheral blood. These receptors all stem from a man between 65 and 85 years old with COVID-19, enrolled during active disease.

CDR3 in amino acids: CASSTNGGASDTQYF. The CDR3, as DNA: TGTGCCAGTAGTACTAACGGGGGGGCCTCAGATACGCAGTATTTT. The chain recombines TRBV19 with TRBJ2-3; 8 nucleotides match TRBD2. Losses at the gene ends were 4 bases for V and 4 bases for J; bases not matched to a gene: 7. The germline V gene has CDR1 LNHDA and CDR2 SQIVND (reference sequence). This CDR3 is 15 amino acids long.

The J gene is TRBJ1-3, the V gene TRBV7-8; maybe TRBD1 (5 bases). The germline V gene has CDR1 SGHVS and CDR2 FQNEAQ. The CDR3 extends over 16 amino acids. Trimming left V 1 base short and J 0 bases short, with 10 bases between. CDR3 sequence: CASSLGSGHSGNTIYF. CDR3 in DNA: TGTGCCAGCAGCTTAGGTTCAGGGCACTCTGGAAACACCATATATTTT.

V and J are TRBV7-6 and TRBJ2-7, with D possibly matching TRBD1 (5 bases). From germline, CDR1 is SGHVS and CDR2 FNYEAQ. V gave up 1 base and J gave up 2 bases, with 12 bases separating them. The CDR3 runs to 15 residues. The CDR3 protein is CASSLGAQGPYEQYF. The CDR3, as DNA: TGTGCCAGCAGCTTAGGGGCTCAGGGCCCCTACGAGCAGTACTTC.